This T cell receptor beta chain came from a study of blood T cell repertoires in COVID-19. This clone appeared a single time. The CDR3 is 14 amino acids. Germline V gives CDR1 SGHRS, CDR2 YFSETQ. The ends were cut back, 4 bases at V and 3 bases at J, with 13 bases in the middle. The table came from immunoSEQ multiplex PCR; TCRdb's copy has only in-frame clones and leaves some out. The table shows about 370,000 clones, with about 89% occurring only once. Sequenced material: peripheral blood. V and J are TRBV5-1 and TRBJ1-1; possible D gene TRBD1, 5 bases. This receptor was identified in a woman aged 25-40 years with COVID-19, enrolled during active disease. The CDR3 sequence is CASSGDSGDTEAFF. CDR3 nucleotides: TGCGCCAGCAGCGGGGACTCGGGGGACACTGAAGCTTTCTTT.